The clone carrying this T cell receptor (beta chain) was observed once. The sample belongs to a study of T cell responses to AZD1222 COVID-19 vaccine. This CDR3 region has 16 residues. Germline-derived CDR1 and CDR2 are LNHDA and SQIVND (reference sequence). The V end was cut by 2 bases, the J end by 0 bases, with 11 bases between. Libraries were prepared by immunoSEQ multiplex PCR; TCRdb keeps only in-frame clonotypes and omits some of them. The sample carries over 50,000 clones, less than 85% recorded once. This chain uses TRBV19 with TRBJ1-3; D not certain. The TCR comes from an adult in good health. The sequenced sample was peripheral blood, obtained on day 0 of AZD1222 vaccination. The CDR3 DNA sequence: TGTGCCAGTAGTATACGACGGGGTCCCTCTGGAAACACCATATATTTT. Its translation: CASSIRRGPSGNTIYF.